The text below deals with one T cell receptor (beta chain). CDR3 size: 12 residues. Germline values: CDR1 LNHDA, CDR2 SQIVND (reference sequence). With 8 bases clipped from V and 2 bases from J, the junction kept 3 bases outside the gene matches. This record belongs to a study of PD-1 blockade in classical Hodgkin lymphoma. Study context: Intravenous delivery of nivolumab at 3 mg/kg to patients occurred every 2 weeks.

TCRdb's table, derived via immunoSEQ multiplex PCR, lists solely in-frame clones and lacks some. The profile covers approximately 37,000 clones, with 78% appearing a single time and around 15% taken by the ten largest. There was relapse after autologous stem cell transplantation in every patient, and there was variation in brentuximab vedotin exposure. The sample was peripheral blood mononuclear cells (PBMCs), taken at baseline. The receptor comes from a human donor with classical Hodgkin lymphoma. The J gene is TRBJ2-7, the V gene TRBV19, with 7 bases aligning to TRBD1. The CDR3, as DNA: TGTGCCAGTCGGGACAGTACCTACGAGCAGTACTTC. Translating gives CASRDSTYEQYF.